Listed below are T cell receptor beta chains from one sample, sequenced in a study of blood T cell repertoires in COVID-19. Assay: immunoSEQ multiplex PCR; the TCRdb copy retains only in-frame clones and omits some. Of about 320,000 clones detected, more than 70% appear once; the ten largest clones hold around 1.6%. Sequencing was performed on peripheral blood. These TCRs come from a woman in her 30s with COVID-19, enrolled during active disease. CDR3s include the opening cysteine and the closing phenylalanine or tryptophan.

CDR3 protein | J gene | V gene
CASSPDRTEGRPQHF | TRBJ1-5 | TRBV7-2
CASSEKSSYNEQFF | TRBJ2-1 | TRBV2
CASTKDRGQEKLFF | TRBJ1-4 | TRBV2
CASSWTGGYEQYF | TRBJ2-7 | TRBV7-9
CASSRTADEQYF | TRBJ2-7 | TRBV18
CASSLTRGQVEGAFF | TRBJ1-1 | TRBV7-3
CASSKTGGGYTF | TRBJ1-2 | TRBV5-1
CASSRPSGGSNQPQHF | TRBJ1-5 | TRBV7-2
CASSSGTGKGQPQHF | TRBJ1-5 | TRBV5-1
CASSQWRNTEAFF | TRBJ1-1 | TRBV14
CASTRAGTGGEQFF | TRBJ2-1 | TRBV6-5
CASRTADIQYF | TRBJ2-4 | TRBV19
CATSDPGTAKAFF | TRBJ1-1 | TRBV24-1
CASSPGIGAWGYTF | TRBJ1-2 | TRBV4-2
CASSFGSTGELFF | TRBJ2-2 | TRBV11-3
CASSVDISSSYNEQFF | TRBJ2-1 | TRBV5-4
CASSPQTGSNQPQHF | TRBJ1-5 | TRBV7-2
CASSYLSSGNNEQFF | TRBJ2-1 | TRBV6-6
CASSSGTSGGADTQYF | TRBJ2-3 | TRBV7-3